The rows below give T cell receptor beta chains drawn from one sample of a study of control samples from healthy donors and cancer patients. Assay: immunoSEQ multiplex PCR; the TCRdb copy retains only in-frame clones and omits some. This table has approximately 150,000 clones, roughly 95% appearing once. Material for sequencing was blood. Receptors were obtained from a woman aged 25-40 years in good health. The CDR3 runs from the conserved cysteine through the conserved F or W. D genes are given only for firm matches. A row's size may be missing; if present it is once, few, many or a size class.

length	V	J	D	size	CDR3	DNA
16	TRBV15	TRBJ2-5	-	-	CATSRDWQGRFETQYF	TGTGCCACCAGCAGAGATTGGCAGGGGCGGTTCGAGACCCAGTACTTC
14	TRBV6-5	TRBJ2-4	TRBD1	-	CASRTGWDFDIQYF	TGTGCCAGCAGGACAGGGTGGGATTTCGACATTCAGTACTTC
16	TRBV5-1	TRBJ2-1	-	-	CASSLVPGAVGNEQFF	TGCGCCAGCAGCTTGGTCCCGGGCGCGGTGGGAAATGAGCAGTTCTTC
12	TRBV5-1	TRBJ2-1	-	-	CASSLGGNEQFF	TGCGCCAGCAGCTTGGGAGGGAATGAGCAGTTCTTC
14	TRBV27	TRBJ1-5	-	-	CASQLGGGNQPQHF	TGTGCCAGCCAATTGGGGGGGGGCAATCAGCCCCAGCATTTT
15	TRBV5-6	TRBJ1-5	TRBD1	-	CASSFGQGVNQPQHF	TGTGCCAGCAGCTTTGGACAGGGGGTTAATCAGCCCCAGCATTTT
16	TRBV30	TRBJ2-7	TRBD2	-	CAWSTLGLASPYEQYF	TGTGCCTGGAGTACCCTCGGACTAGCGAGCCCCTACGAGCAGTACTTC
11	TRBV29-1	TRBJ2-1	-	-	CSVERRGEQFF	TGCAGCGTTGAACGCAGGGGTGAGCAGTTCTTC
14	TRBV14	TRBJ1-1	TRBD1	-	CASSQVRGRTEAFF	TGTGCCAGCAGCCAAGTCAGGGGGAGGACTGAAGCTTTCTTT
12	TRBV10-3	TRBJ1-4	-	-	CAISETTDRLFF	TGTGCCATCAGTGAGACAACGGACCGGCTGTTTTTT
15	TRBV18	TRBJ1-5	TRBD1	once	CASSMTGNSNQPQHF	TGTGCCAGCTCCATGACAGGGAATAGCAATCAGCCCCAGCATTTT
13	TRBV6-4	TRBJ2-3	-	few	CASSLDSTDTQYF	TGTGCCAGCAGTTTGGACAGCACAGATACGCAGTATTTT
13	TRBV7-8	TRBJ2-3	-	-	CASSPMFPDTQYF	TGTGCCAGCAGCCCTATGTTCCCAGATACGCAGTATTTT
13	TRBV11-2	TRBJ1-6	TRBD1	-	CASSLDRESPLHF	TGTGCCAGCAGTCTTGACAGGGAATCACCCCTCCACTTT
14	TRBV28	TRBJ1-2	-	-	CASSPNFWGDGYTF	TGTGCCAGCAGTCCAAACTTTTGGGGGGATGGCTACACCTTC
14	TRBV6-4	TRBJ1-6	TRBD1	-	CASSPTGAESPLHF	TGTGCCAGCAGCCCGACAGGGGCCGAGTCACCCCTCCACTTT
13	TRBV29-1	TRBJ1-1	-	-	CSVEFQPNTEAFF	TGCAGCGTTGAATTTCAGCCGAACACTGAAGCTTTCTTT
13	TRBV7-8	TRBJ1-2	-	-	CASSHPPNYGYTF	TGTGCCAGCAGTCATCCTCCTAACTATGGCTACACCTTC
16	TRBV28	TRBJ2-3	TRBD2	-	CASSFRLAGGEDTQYF	TGTGCCAGCAGTTTCCGACTAGCGGGAGGGGAAGATACGCAGTATTTT
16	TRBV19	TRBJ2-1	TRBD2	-	CTSTDSGGPSYNEQFF	TGTACCAGTACCGATAGCGGGGGACCGTCCTACAATGAGCAGTTCTTC
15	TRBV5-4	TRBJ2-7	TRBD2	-	CASSLWGGANYEQYF	TGTGCCAGCAGCTTGTGGGGGGGAGCGAACTACGAGCAGTACTTC
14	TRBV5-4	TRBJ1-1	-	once	CANSWGGLNTEAFF	TGTGCCAACAGCTGGGGGGGGTTGAACACTGAAGCTTTCTTT
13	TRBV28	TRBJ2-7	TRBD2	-	CASRASGRAKQYF	TGTGCCAGCAGGGCTAGCGGGAGGGCCAAGCAGTACTTC
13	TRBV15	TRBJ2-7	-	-	CATSPTETYEQYF	TGTGCCACCAGCCCGACAGAGACCTACGAGCAGTACTTC
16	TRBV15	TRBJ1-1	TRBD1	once	CATSRGRTGSNTEAFF	TGTGCCACCAGCAGGGGTCGGACAGGGTCGAACACTGAAGCTTTCTTT
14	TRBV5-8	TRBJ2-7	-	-	CASRKQGRNYEQYF	TGTGCCAGCAGAAAACAGGGTCGAAACTACGAGCAGTACTTC